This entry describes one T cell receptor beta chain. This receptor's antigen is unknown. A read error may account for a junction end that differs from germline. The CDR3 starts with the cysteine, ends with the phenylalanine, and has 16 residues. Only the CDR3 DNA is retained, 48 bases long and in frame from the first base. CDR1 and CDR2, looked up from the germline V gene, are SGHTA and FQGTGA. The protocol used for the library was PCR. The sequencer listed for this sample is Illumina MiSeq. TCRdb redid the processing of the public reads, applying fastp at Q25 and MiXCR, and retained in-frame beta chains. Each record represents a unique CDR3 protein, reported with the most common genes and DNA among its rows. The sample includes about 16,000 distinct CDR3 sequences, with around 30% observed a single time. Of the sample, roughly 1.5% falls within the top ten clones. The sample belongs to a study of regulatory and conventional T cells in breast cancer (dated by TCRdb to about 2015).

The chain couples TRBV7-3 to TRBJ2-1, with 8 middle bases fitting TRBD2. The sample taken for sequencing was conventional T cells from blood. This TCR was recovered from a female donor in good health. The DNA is TGTGCCAGCAGCCTAACCGGGACTAGCTCCTACAATGAGCAGTTCTTC. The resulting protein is CASSLTGTSSYNEQFF.